Below are 25 T cell receptor beta chains sequenced from a single sample in a study of shared clonotypes between healthy human individuals. Assay: immunoSEQ multiplex PCR; the TCRdb copy retains only in-frame clones and omits some. The sample holds around 690,000 clones; less than 95% are singletons and the top ten take 34%. The sample comprised memory CD8+ T cells from PBMCs. Subset of the sample: CD45RO+ cells pooled with CCR7-negative TemRA cells. These receptors all come from a man aged 18 to 30 in good health. Some clones in this sample may be carry-over from other donors' samples.

The gene calls are TRBV7-9 and TRBJ2-6, with D unresolved. Germline CDR1 and CDR2: SEHNR and FQNEAQ (reference sequence). Trimming took off 5 bases at V and 0 bases at J, with 2 bases between the two ends. This CDR3 is 13 amino acids long. The CDR3 DNA reads TGTGCCAGCAGCCCCTCTGGGGCCAACGTCCTGACTTTC. Residues: CASSPSGANVLTF. Supplemented by reference TRBV7-9 and TRBJ2-6, the full variable domain reads DTGVSQNPRHKITKRGQNVTFRCDPISEHNRLYWYRQTLGQGPEFLTYFQNEAQLEKSRLLSDRFSAERPKGSFSTLEIQRTEQGDSAMYLCASSPSGANVLTFGAGSRLTVL.

This chain connects TRBV4-1 to TRBJ2-7, with 7 bases lining up with TRBD1. Germline CDR1 and CDR2: MGHRA and YSYEKL. The CDR3 is 16 amino acids. J was trimmed by 6 bases and V by 3 bases; bases with no gene match: 14. Written as DNA, the CDR3 is TGCGCCAGCAGCCATATAAACAAGGACAGGCGGCTCGAGCAGTACTTC. Residues: CASSHINKDRRLEQYF.

This chain connects TRBV28 to TRBJ1-2, with D possibly TRBD1 on 6 matching bases. CDR1 and CDR2 from the germline V gene are MDHEN and SYDVKM. V was trimmed by 6 bases and J by 3 bases, leaving 23 bases between them. The CDR3 covers 17 residues. This CDR3 is CASSSIYEAGAHYGYTF. As DNA, the CDR3 is TGTGCCAGCAGCTCTATATACGAGGCAGGGGCGCACTATGGCTACACCTTC.

The chain uses TRBV19 and TRBJ1-1; 7 positions match TRBD1. The CDR3 has 16 residues. Germline loops: CDR1 LNHDA, CDR2 SQIVND (reference sequence). With V trimmed by 6 bases and J by 6 bases, 16 bases remained unmatched. CDR3 amino acids: CASSPTGSLDGAEAFF. For the CDR3, the DNA is TGTGCCAGTAGCCCGACAGGGTCCCTAGATGGGGCTGAAGCTTTCTTT.

The V gene is TRBV5-6, the J gene TRBJ1-2; maybe TRBD1 (5 bases). Germline CDR1 and CDR2: SGHDT and YYEEEE. This CDR3 contains 13 residues. Trimming took 2 bases from V and 4 from J, leaving 9 bases between them. The CDR3 region is CASSLGVSYGYTF. CDR3 nucleotide sequence: TGTGCCAGCAGCTTAGGGGTCAGCTATGGCTACACCTTC. Together with reference TRBV5-6 and TRBJ1-2, the CDR3 gives the full variable domain: DAGVTQSPTHLIKTRGQQVTLRCSPKSGHDTVSWYQQALGQGPQFIFQYYEEEERQRGNFPDRFSGHQFPNYSSELNVNALLLGDSALYLCASSLGVSYGYTFGSGTRLTVV.

This chain links TRBV2 with TRBJ1-2; D remains ambiguous. Germline V gene lookup returns CDR1 SNHLY and CDR2 FYNNEI. CDR3 length equals 14 residues. The V and J ends lost 3 bases and 6 bases respectively, with 14 bases between them. CDR3 coding DNA: TGTGCCAGCAGTGACTGGACGGGCACGGATGGCTACACCTTC. It codes for CASSDWTGTDGYTF. Full variable domain (remainder filled in from reference TRBV2 and TRBJ1-2): EPEVTQTPSHQVTQMGQEVILRCVPISNHLYFYWYRQILGQKVEFLVSFYNNEISEKSEIFDDQFSVERPDGSNFTLKIRSTKLEDSAMYFCASSDWTGTDGYTFGSGTRLTVV.

This clone was seen many times. The same CDR3 can be traced to other DNA sequences in this sample. This chain links TRBV11-2 with TRBJ2-7, with D unresolved. The ends were cut back, 1 base at V and 2 bases at J, with 3 bases in the middle. The CDR3 has 12 amino acids. Germline values: CDR1 SGHAT, CDR2 FQNNGV. The CDR3 sequence is CASSLGAYEQYF. CDR3 nucleotide sequence: TGTGCCAGCAGCTTAGGGGCCTACGAGCAGTACTTC.

The chain has TRBV6-5 and TRBJ2-2, with TRBD1 as a possible D gene (6 bases). V was trimmed by 1 base and J by 6 bases, leaving 9 bases between them. This CDR3 is built from 14 residues. Germline V gives CDR1 MNHEY, CDR2 SVGAGI. This chain's CDR3 is CASSYFRTAGELFF. In DNA, the CDR3 is TGTGCCAGCAGTTACTTTCGGACAGCCGGGGAGCTGTTTTTT.

The chain carries TRBV20-1 and TRBJ1-1; D is ambiguous. V shed 0 bases and J shed 9 bases, with 8 bases lying between them. The CDR3 totals 11 residues. Looked up from germline, CDR1 is DFQATT and CDR2 is SNEGSKA (reference sequence). CDR3 region: CSARESGKAFF. The DNA for the CDR3 is TGCAGTGCTAGAGAATCGGGGAAAGCTTTCTTT.

The chain combines TRBV6-5 with TRBJ1-1; no definite D call. Germline V gene lookup returns CDR1 MNHEY and CDR2 SVGAGI. Trimming cost V 5 bases and J 2 bases, with 9 bases left between them. CDR3 length: 13 amino acids. CDR3 bases: TGTGCCAGCAGTGTCCCGGGAAACACTGAAGCTTTCTTT. Amino acid sequence: CASSVPGNTEAFF.

J is TRBJ2-1 and V is TRBV5-1, with D perhaps matching TRBD1 or TRBD2 (5 bases each). Germline V lookup: CDR1 SGHRS, CDR2 YFSETQ. Trimming stripped 4 bases from V and 2 bases from J, with 13 bases between. The CDR3 is 15 residues long. CDR3: CASSTGTYPYNEQFF. In nucleotides, the CDR3 is TGCGCCAGCAGCACGGGGACCTACCCCTACAATGAGCAGTTCTTC.

This clone was counted once. This sample includes further DNA sequences coding for the same CDR3. CDR3 nucleotides: TGTGCCAGCAGCTTGGGTGGGGGCACTGAAGCTTTCTTT. This encodes CASSLGGGTEAFF. This chain connects TRBV5-4 to TRBJ1-1; the D gene is possibly TRBD1 (5 bases). Per the germline V gene, CDR1 is SGHNT and CDR2 is YYREEE (reference sequence). V was trimmed by 0 bases and J by 4 bases, leaving 7 bases between them. CDR3 length equals 13 residues.

V usage is TRBV19 and J usage is TRBJ1-1, with TRBD1 identical over 7 bases. Per the germline V gene, CDR1 is LNHDA and CDR2 is SQIVND (reference sequence). Trimming cost V 6 bases and J 6 bases; bases outside gene matches: 7. CDR3 size: 13 residues. CDR3 in DNA: TGTGCCAGTAGGACTACAGGGGATCCTGAAGCTTTCTTT. Translated: CASRTTGDPEAFF.

The chain uses TRBV6-1 and TRBJ1-5, with D maybe TRBD1 (6 bases). CDR1 MNHNS and CDR2 SASEGT come from the germline V gene. The V gene lost 4 bases and the J gene lost 0 bases, with 10 bases spanning the gap. CDR3 length: 15 residues. CDR3 residues: CASSGYRDSNQPQHF. In nucleotides, the CDR3 is TGTGCCAGCAGTGGATACAGGGATAGCAATCAGCCCCAGCATTTT.

The chain has TRBV27 and TRBJ1-5; D is ambiguous. Germline V gene sequence: CDR1 MNHEY, CDR2 SMNVEV (reference sequence). This CDR3 is 16 amino acids long. V lost 5 bases and J lost 0, with 14 bases in between. CDR3 residues: CASSPRNKDSNQPQHF. In DNA form, the CDR3 reads TGTGCCAGCAGTCCTCGAAATAAGGATAGCAATCAGCCCCAGCATTTT.

V gene TRBV28 combines with J gene TRBJ2-5; D assignment may be TRBD1 or TRBD2 (5 bases each). The J call may be incorrect, as the DNA end agrees better with TRBJ2-7. Germline V gene data show CDR1 as MDHEN and CDR2 as SYDVKM. The CDR3 contains 16 residues. DNA of the CDR3: TGTGCCAGCAGTTTAATTCGGGACCGCATGTACTCCGAGCAGTACTTC. Translated: CASSLIRDRMYSEQYF.

This clone was recorded once. Within the sample, other DNA sequences also encode this same CDR3. The genes are TRBV4-1 and TRBJ2-7, with 7 bases fitting TRBD2. In germline, CDR1 is MGHRA, CDR2 YSYEKL. The CDR3 totals 12 residues. V trimming: 1 base; J trimming: 6 bases; junction bases outside the gene matches: 0. The CDR3 DNA follows: TGCGCCAGCAGCCAAGCGGGGGGCGAGCAGTACTTC. Its protein is CASSQAGGEQYF.

The V and J genes are TRBV11-2 and TRBJ1-1, with a possible D match to TRBD1 (6 bases). The CDR3 extends over 15 amino acids. Trimming removed 1 base at V and 5 bases at J, with 14 bases between. Looked up from germline, CDR1 is SGHAT and CDR2 is FQNNGV. The CDR3 DNA is TGTGCCAGCAGCTTAGTTGGGAGGGGGAGAACTGAAGCTTTCTTT. It is translated as CASSLVGRGRTEAFF.

The chain couples TRBV27 to TRBJ2-2; possibly TRBD1 for D (5 bases). The V and J ends lost 5 bases and 4 bases respectively, with 11 bases between them. Germline V CDR1 and CDR2: MNHEY, SMNVEV (reference sequence). The CDR3 has 14 residues. The CDR3 loop is CASSPTDPTGELFF. The CDR3 coding sequence is TGTGCCAGCAGTCCGACAGACCCCACCGGGGAGCTGTTTTTT.

V is TRBV14 and J is TRBJ2-7, with unresolved D. Trimming pared 1 base from V and 4 bases from J, leaving 8 bases between. This CDR3 is built from 13 residues. CDR1 and CDR2 (germline): SGHDN, FVKESK. The CDR3 here is CASSQVAFYEQYF. The CDR3 coding sequence is TGTGCCAGCAGCCAAGTTGCCTTTTACGAGCAGTACTTC.

The chain joins TRBV13 to TRBJ2-1; D ambiguous. V dropped 8 bases and J dropped 10 bases, with 15 bases sitting between them. CDR3 size: 12 residues. CDR1 PRHDT and CDR2 FYEKMQ come from the germline V gene (reference sequence). CDR3 sequence (DNA): TGTGCCAGCCGAGACGGAAACCCGGAGCAGTTCTTC. It codes for CASRDGNPEQFF. The full variable domain, completed using reference TRBV13 and TRBJ2-1, is AAGVIQSPRHLIKEKRETATLKCYPIPRHDTVYWYQQGPGQDPQFLISFYEKMQSDKGSIPDRFSAQQFSDYHSELNMSSLELGDSALYFCASRDGNPEQFFGPGTRLTVL.

The V call is TRBV6-1, the J call TRBJ2-1; D gene ambiguous. Germline CDR1 is MNHNS and CDR2 is SASEGT. This CDR3 is 13 amino acids long. Trimming removed 8 bases from V and 4 bases from J, with 12 bases in between. CDR3 residues: CASGIHPYNEQFF. The CDR3 DNA is TGTGCCAGCGGTATACACCCTTACAATGAGCAGTTCTTC.

The chain employs TRBV5-1 and TRBJ2-2; 8 bases fit TRBD2. Germline values: CDR1 SGHRS, CDR2 YFSETQ. The CDR3 is 16 amino acids. Trimming at V came to 4 bases and at J to 0 bases, leaving 5 bases not matched to a gene. The CDR3 bases are TGCGCCAGCAGCCCCCCGGGACTAGCGAACACCGGGGAGCTGTTTTTT. Its translation: CASSPPGLANTGELFF. Full variable domain (missing parts from reference TRBV5-1 and TRBJ2-2): KAGVTQTPRYLIKTRGQQVTLSCSPISGHRSVSWYQQTPGQGLQFLFEYFSETQRNKGNFPGRFSGRQFSNSRSEMNVSTLELGDSALYLCASSPPGLANTGELFFGEGSRLTVL.

This chain connects TRBV29-1 to TRBJ1-2, with 9 nucleotides matching TRBD1. This CDR3 is 17 amino acids long. The ends lost 0 bases at V and 5 bases at J; junction bases unmatched: 13. Looked up from germline, CDR1 is SQVTM and CDR2 is ANQGSEA. CDR3 DNA: TGCAGCGTTGAAGATTGGACAGGGGTGGATTCAGGGTATGGCTACACCTTC. Its protein is CSVEDWTGVDSGYGYTF.

The rearrangement links TRBV10-1 to TRBJ2-1; 12 positions agree with TRBD2. The germline V gene encodes CDR1 WNHNN and CDR2 SYGVQD (reference sequence). Unmatched junction bases numbered 7, after V lost 5 bases and J lost 8 bases. The CDR3 is 15 residues long. CDR3: CASSLAGGLSHEQFF. For the CDR3, the DNA is TGCGCCAGCAGTCTAGCGGGAGGGCTCTCCCATGAGCAGTTCTTC.